The 22 T cell receptor beta chains presented below share a single source sample, sequenced in a study of human T cells and chemical hapten exposure. Time point noted: patch test 1, 2 weeks after DPC sensitization. The treatment denotes: therapeutic diphenylcyclopropenone sensitization with weekly scalp DPC. TCRdb used MiXCR to reprocess the RACE reads, holding one entry per CDR3 protein. This sample has roughly 120,000 distinct CDR3 sequences, with about 12% found just once. This sample comprised whole blood, obtained in connection with sensitization to the hapten diphenylcyclopropenone (DPC). These receptors all come from a woman aged 50 to 60 with alopecia areata. Some clones in this sample may be carry-over from other donors' samples.

This clonotype was recorded many times. This chain uses TRBV18 with TRBJ1-1; D not resolved. The germline CDR1 and CDR2 sequences are KGHSH and LQKENI. With 3 bases removed from V and 2 bases from J, the gap between germline ends came to 7 bases. CDR3 length: 13 amino acids. The CDR3 protein is CASSPASNTEAFF. CDR3 coding DNA: TGTGCCAGCTCACCGGCCTCTAACACTGAAGCTTTCTTT.

This chain joins TRBV28 and TRBJ2-7, with 14 bases fitting TRBD2. Germline lookup yields CDR1 MDHEN and CDR2 SYDVKM. The CDR3 loop spans 17 amino acids. With V trimmed by 6 bases and J by 2 bases, 9 bases remained unmatched. CDR3 DNA sequence: TGTGCCAGCAGACCCGGGACTAGCGGGGGTCCGCCCTACGAGCAGTACTTC. Translating it yields CASRPGTSGGPPYEQYF. Full variable domain (remainder filled in from reference TRBV28 and TRBJ2-7): DVKVTQSSRYLVKRTGEKVFLECVQDMDHENMFWYRQDPGLGLRLIYFSYDVKMKEKGDIPEGYSVSREKKERFSLILESASTNQTSMYLCASRPGTSGGPPYEQYFGPGTRLTVT.

The V and J genes are TRBV4-1 and TRBJ2-7, with unresolved D. The germline V and J ends were trimmed by 1 base and 0 bases, with 4 bases remaining between them. Germline assignment: CDR1 MGHRA and CDR2 YSYEKL. This CDR3 has 13 amino acids. This CDR3 is CASSQVSSYEQYF. The CDR3 DNA is TGCGCCAGCAGCCAAGTCAGCTCCTACGAGCAGTACTTC.

This sequence joins TRBV4-1 and TRBJ2-6, with unresolved D. Germline CDR1 reads MGHRA; CDR2 reads YSYEKL. CDR3 length equals 15 residues. With 2 bases removed from V and 4 bases from J, the gap between germline ends came to 9 bases. Here the CDR3 reads CASSQLIGGANVLTF. The CDR3 DNA follows: TGCGCCAGCAGCCAACTGATTGGCGGGGCCAACGTCCTGACTTTC.

This chain joins TRBV12-3 or TRBV12-4 and TRBJ1-2; D not certain. The CDR3 contains 13 residues. The V end lost 2 bases, the J end lost 4 bases, and 8 bases lay between the germline ends. Here the CDR3 reads CASSLQMAYGYTF. The CDR3 coding sequence is TGTGCCAGCAGTTTACAGATGGCCTATGGCTACACCTTC.

At least ten counts were recorded for this clonotype. The CDR3 DNA follows: TGTGCCAGCAGTAGTGGAGCTAGCACAGATACGCAGTATTTT. Its translation is CASSSGASTDTQYF. The gene calls are TRBV6-1 and TRBJ2-3; D gene ambiguous. Trimming took off 5 bases at V and 0 bases at J, with 9 bases between the two ends. CDR1 MNHNS and CDR2 SASEGT come from the germline V gene. This CDR3 contains 14 residues.

This clonotype was seen many times. The rearrangement joins TRBV12-5 to TRBJ2-5, with D possibly TRBD1 on 6 matching bases. The length of the CDR3 is 13 residues. Germline CDR1 LGHNT, CDR2 FRNRAP. V lost 7 bases and J 4 bases, leaving 13 bases between the germline ends. The CDR3 region has the DNA TGTGCTAGTGAGACCGGACAGCTAGAGACCCAGTACTTC. Residues: CASETGQLETQYF.

V usage is TRBV7-2 and J usage is TRBJ2-5; D gene ambiguous. V lost 0 bases, J lost 1 base, and 9 bases lay in between. Germline CDR1 and CDR2: SGHTA and FQGNSA. The CDR3 totals 15 residues. For the CDR3, the DNA is TGTGCCAGCAGCTTAGCGCACCGTCCCCAAGAGACCCAGTACTTC. Translated: CASSLAHRPQETQYF.

There are many counts of this clonotype. CDR3 nucleotide sequence: TGTGCCAGCAGCTTATCCTCCAGGGAGAGGCAGCCCCAGCATTTT. Its protein product is CASSLSSRERQPQHF. V and J are TRBV11-2 and TRBJ1-5, with a possible D match to TRBD1 (5 bases). The length of the CDR3 is 15 residues. Deletions cut 2 bases from V and 7 bases from J, with 15 bases between. Germline V gives CDR1 SGHAT, CDR2 FQNNGV.

This clonotype was recorded at least ten times. The V and J genes are TRBV6-2 or TRBV6-3 and TRBJ2-7, with D tentatively TRBD2 (6 bases). The V and J ends lost 2 bases and 5 bases respectively, with 13 bases between them. This CDR3 spans 14 amino acids. CDR1 and CDR2 from the germline V gene are MNHEY and SVGEGT. The CDR3 DNA reads TGTGCCAGCAGTTACCGAGGGGAGGACGACGAGCAGTACTTC. This translates into CASSYRGEDDEQYF.

J is TRBJ2-1 and V is TRBV18; D is possibly TRBD1 (6 bases). V was clipped by 3 bases and J by 9 bases, with 9 bases between them. Germline CDR1 and CDR2: KGHSH and LQKENI. The CDR3 consists of 12 residues. The CDR3 loop is CASSPQGTEQFF. The CDR3 DNA follows: TGTGCCAGCTCACCCCAGGGGACTGAGCAGTTCTTC.

This clonotype occurred a few times. This chain joins TRBV7-2 and TRBJ2-3, with 12 positions matching TRBD2. The CDR3 length is 16 residues. The V gene's germline CDR1 is SGHTA and CDR2 FQGNSA. V gave up 5 bases and J gave up 2 bases; unmatched junction bases: 5. CDR3 DNA: TGTGCCAGCAGCACTCGACTAGCGGGGGTCACAGATACGCAGTATTTT. It translates to CASSTRLAGVTDTQYF.

The chain carries TRBV28 and TRBJ2-7, with unresolved D. There are 12 residues in the CDR3. Germline values: CDR1 MDHEN, CDR2 SYDVKM. Trimming removed 4 bases from V and 6 bases from J, with 10 bases in between. CDR3: CASSSFSREQYF. The DNA of the CDR3 is TGTGCCAGCAGTTCGTTTTCTCGCGAGCAGTACTTC.

This clonotype has more than one count but fewer than ten. The gene calls are TRBV29-1 and TRBJ1-5; D perhaps matches TRBD1 (5 bases). There are 14 residues in the CDR3. Germline loops: CDR1 SQVTM, CDR2 ANQGSEA. With 4 bases removed from V and 0 bases from J, the gap between germline ends came to 10 bases. This CDR3 reads CSVVGQDSNQPQHF. The CDR3 nucleotides are TGCAGCGTTGTCGGACAAGATAGCAATCAGCCCCAGCATTTT. Together with reference TRBV29-1 and TRBJ1-5, the CDR3 gives the full variable domain: SAVISQKPSRDICQRGTSLTIQCQVDSQVTMMFWYRQQPGQSLTLIATANQGSEATYESGFVIDKFPISRPNLTFSTLTVSNMSPEDSSIYLCSVVGQDSNQPQHFGDGTRLSIL.

This rearrangement joins TRBV3-1 to TRBJ2-5; no firm D call. The CDR3 is made up of 12 amino acids. Germline-derived CDR1 and CDR2 are LGHDT and YNNKEL (reference sequence). V lost 0 bases and J 6 bases, leaving 5 bases between the germline ends. The CDR3 protein is CASSQELKTQYF. CDR3 nucleotides: TGTGCCAGCAGCCAAGAATTGAAGACCCAGTACTTC.

The chain links TRBV29-1 to TRBJ1-2; the D is unclear. The V end was cut by 6 bases, the J end by 8 bases, with 10 bases between. CDR1 and CDR2 from the germline V gene are SQVTM and ANQGSEA. CDR3 size: 10 residues. In nucleotides, the CDR3 is TGCAGCGTGGGGATTGGGGGCTACACCTTC. Amino acids: CSVGIGGYTF.

This clonotype appeared many times. The chain carries TRBV6-2 or TRBV6-3 and TRBJ2-7; 7 bases map to TRBD1. The CDR3 is 16 amino acids. Germline assignment: CDR1 MNHEY and CDR2 SVGEGT. The V gene end was trimmed by 6 bases and the J gene end by 7 bases; junction bases not matched to a gene: 18. The CDR3 DNA follows: TGTGCCAGCAGCCTCTTCGGGACAGAGAGTTTGGGTGAGCAGTACTTC. Its translation is CASSLFGTESLGEQYF.

This clonotype has ten or more counts. V and J are TRBV18 and TRBJ1-1; the D is unclear. Trimming shortened V by 3 bases and J by 6 bases, and 11 bases separated the two germline ends. Germline loops: CDR1 KGHSH, CDR2 LQKENI. This CDR3 is built from 13 residues. CDR3 nucleotides: TGTGCCAGCTCACCGCAGGAGTGGGCTGAAGCTTTCTTT. Its protein is CASSPQEWAEAFF.

The CDR3 DNA sequence: TGTGCCAGCAGTGTCCACAGGGTACTGAGCACAGATACGCAGTATTTT. Protein: CASSVHRVLSTDTQYF. This chain uses TRBV28 with TRBJ2-3, with D perhaps TRBD1 (6 bases). V lost 5 bases to trimming and J lost 0 bases, with 15 bases between them. The CDR3 covers 16 residues. The germline gives CDR1 MDHEN, CDR2 SYDVKM.

The chain has TRBV11-2 and TRBJ1-1; TRBD1 is a possible D gene (5 bases). V lost 3 bases, J lost 3 bases, and 23 bases lay in between. The germline gives CDR1 SGHAT, CDR2 FQNNGV. The CDR3 runs to 18 residues. The CDR3 protein is CASSFLPHVDQGDTEAFF. For the CDR3, the DNA is TGTGCCAGCAGCTTTCTACCCCATGTCGACCAGGGAGACACTGAAGCTTTCTTT.

In its sample, this clonotype was seen a few times. The chain recombines TRBV7-2 with TRBJ1-1; 9 bases are a match to TRBD1. Trimming removed 5 bases from V and 10 bases from J; junction bases left unmatched: 8. This CDR3 spans 13 amino acids. Germline lookup yields CDR1 SGHTA and CDR2 FQGNSA. In DNA, the CDR3 is TGTGCCAGCAGCGTTACAGGGGGCGAAGGAGCTTTCTTT. Protein: CASSVTGGEGAFF.

J is TRBJ1-4 and V is TRBV3-1, with TRBD1 matching 8 bases. The CDR3 is made up of 13 amino acids. Trimming took 4 bases from V and 7 from J; bases not matched to a gene: 2. Germline V lookup: CDR1 LGHDT, CDR2 YNNKEL (reference sequence). In nucleotides, the CDR3 is TGTGCCAGCAGCCGCAGGGGGCTTGAAAAACTGTTTTTT. Translated, it gives CASSRRGLEKLFF. Based on the CDR3 plus reference TRBV3-1 and TRBJ1-4, the full variable domain is DTAVSQTPKYLVTQMGNDKSIKCEQNLGHDTMYWYKQDSKKFLKIMFSYNNKELIINETVPNRFSPKSPDKAHLNLHINSLELGDSAVYFCASSRRGLEKLFFGSGTQLSVL.